Listed here are 2 T cell receptor beta chains from one sample, sequenced in a study of T cells in Graves' hyperthyroidism and ophthalmopathy (dated by TCRdb to about 2019). The library was produced with multiplex PCR. The run used an Illumina HiSeq 2000. The TCR beta CDR3 regions were amplified from the RNA transcripts. The TCR CDR3 was subjected to a first round of RT-PCR using the HTBI primer set and the Qiagen OneStep RT-PCR kit. The raw public data were reprocessed by TCRdb itself: fastp quality trimming at Q25, MiXCR clonotype calling, in-frame beta chains only. When rows share a CDR3 protein, they turn into one entry using the most common DNA and genes. Counted in this sample were about 180,000 distinct CDR3 sequences; over 8% of them appeared once. The ten largest clones capture roughly 23% of the sample. The sample consisted of blood. The receptors were sampled from a woman in her late teens or twenties with Graves' hyperthyroidism that later progressed to Graves' ophthalmopathy.

This clonotype was seen ten or more times. This chain uses TRBV24-1 with TRBJ2-7; a possible D gene is TRBD1 (5 bases). V gave up 3 bases and J gave up 3 bases, with 11 bases separating them. The CDR3 is 14 amino acids. Germline lookup yields CDR1 KGHDR and CDR2 SFDVKD. This chain's CDR3 is CATSDPFRGYEQYF. The CDR3 DNA reads TGTGCCACCAGTGATCCCTTTAGGGGCTACGAGCAGTACTTC.

The sample holds a few counts of this clonotype. The chain is built from TRBV27 and TRBJ2-3, with D possibly matching TRBD1 (7 bases). CDR3 length: 14 amino acids. Per the germline V gene, CDR1 is MNHEY and CDR2 is SMNVEV (reference sequence). Trimming left V 8 bases short and J 4 bases short, with 16 bases between. The CDR3 loop reads CASAQGGSADTQYF. The CDR3 DNA follows: TGTGCCAGCGCTCAGGGGGGCTCAGCAGATACGCAGTATTTT.